This is a list of T cell receptor beta chains from one sample in a study of vaccination effects on CD4 cells after COVID-19. No antigen has been identified for these receptors. Only in-frame clones appear in the TCRdb table, and some are missing; sequencing was by immunoSEQ multiplex PCR. The table includes more than 30,000 clones, around 66% detected once. The sequenced sample was CD4+ T cells from PBMCs cultured with HCoV-OC43 spike peptides, obtained before COVID-19 vaccination. The source is a human donor who received a COVID-19 vaccine. Both conserved end residues are trimmed from each CDR3. The order of the fields is CDR3 length, J gene, V gene, CDR3 protein.

CDR3 length: 15
J gene: TRBJ1-5
V gene: TRBV4-1
CDR3 protein: ASSQDISAYSNQPQH

CDR3 length: 13
J gene: TRBJ2-3
V gene: TRBV24-1
CDR3 protein: ATSDFGQGTDTQY

CDR3 length: 13
J gene: TRBJ2-3
V gene: TRBV6-5
CDR3 protein: ASSYSSTNTDTQY

CDR3 length: 11
J gene: TRBJ2-5
V gene: TRBV11-1
CDR3 protein: ASSWGTAETQY

CDR3 length: 10
J gene: TRBJ2-4
V gene: TRBV5-1
CDR3 protein: ASSLDENIQY

CDR3 length: 14
J gene: TRBJ2-3
V gene: TRBV5-1
CDR3 protein: ASRPDFSHMRDTQY

CDR3 length: 14
J gene: TRBJ1-4
V gene: TRBV19
CDR3 protein: ASRVRLGLRDEKLF

CDR3 length: 12
J gene: TRBJ1-5
V gene: TRBV5-1
CDR3 protein: ASSLTPHNQPQH

CDR3 length: 12
J gene: TRBJ2-7
V gene: TRBV5-4
CDR3 protein: ASSLAGQRYEQY

CDR3 length: 13
J gene: TRBJ1-6
V gene: TRBV19
CDR3 protein: ASSITGGAYSPLH

CDR3 length: 13
J gene: TRBJ1-6
V gene: TRBV5-1
CDR3 protein: ASSLNGTPNSPLH

CDR3 length: 12
J gene: TRBJ2-3
V gene: TRBV6-1
CDR3 protein: ASSEHPNTDTQY

CDR3 length: 14
J gene: TRBJ1-1
V gene: TRBV4-1
CDR3 protein: ASSNHDRGPGTKAF

CDR3 length: 13
J gene: TRBJ1-4
V gene: TRBV6-1
CDR3 protein: ASSESGRGGEKLF

CDR3 length: 10
J gene: TRBJ2-3
V gene: TRBV12-3/TRBV12-4
CDR3 protein: ASRFSTDTQY

CDR3 length: 12
J gene: TRBJ2-1
V gene: TRBV11-3
CDR3 protein: ASSLDPTDNEQF

CDR3 length: 12
J gene: TRBJ2-4
V gene: TRBV5-1
CDR3 protein: ASSAGTEKNIQY

CDR3 length: 15
J gene: TRBJ2-1
V gene: TRBV15
CDR3 protein: ATSSTPDKGAFREQF

CDR3 length: 14
J gene: TRBJ2-4
V gene: TRBV10-1
CDR3 protein: ASSESIWEAKNIQY

CDR3 length: 13
J gene: TRBJ2-2
V gene: TRBV11-2
CDR3 protein: ASTRRDSYTGELF

CDR3 length: 14
J gene: TRBJ1-4
V gene: TRBV18
CDR3 protein: ASSPSSPGLDEKLF

CDR3 length: 13
J gene: TRBJ2-1
V gene: TRBV4-2
CDR3 protein: ASSLLAGVGNEQF

CDR3 length: 13
J gene: TRBJ2-2
V gene: TRBV3-1/TRBV3-2
CDR3 protein: ASSHLRGGLGELF

CDR3 length: 9
J gene: TRBJ2-1
V gene: TRBV30
CDR3 protein: AWTRGGEQF

CDR3 length: 11
J gene: TRBJ2-5
V gene: TRBV5-1
CDR3 protein: ASSLGFQETQY

CDR3 length: 13
J gene: TRBJ1-3
V gene: TRBV19
CDR3 protein: ASSIDTSSGNTIY

CDR3 length: 16
J gene: TRBJ1-3
V gene: TRBV7-8
CDR3 protein: ASSLRLQRSFSGNTIY

CDR3 length: 10
J gene: TRBJ1-6
V gene: TRBV6-5
CDR3 protein: ASKGYNSPLH

CDR3 length: 12
J gene: TRBJ1-2
V gene: TRBV28
CDR3 protein: ASLMGRGFYGYT

CDR3 length: 12
J gene: TRBJ2-7
V gene: TRBV11-2
CDR3 protein: ASGPTRSYGEQY

CDR3 length: 8
J gene: TRBJ2-3
V gene: TRBV20-1
CDR3 protein: SAITDTQY

CDR3 length: 13
J gene: TRBJ1-2
V gene: TRBV5-1
CDR3 protein: ASSPWTGVNYGYT

CDR3 length: 14
J gene: TRBJ2-7
V gene: TRBV4-1
CDR3 protein: ASSQTYMDVSYEQY

CDR3 length: 14
J gene: TRBJ2-5
V gene: TRBV4-1
CDR3 protein: ASSRAGLAGQETQY

CDR3 length: 14
J gene: TRBJ2-3
V gene: TRBV10-1
CDR3 protein: ASSESIGGSTDTQY

CDR3 length: 14
J gene: TRBJ1-1
V gene: TRBV9
CDR3 protein: ASSVSIFGMNTEAF

CDR3 length: 11
J gene: TRBJ2-7
V gene: TRBV12-3/TRBV12-4
CDR3 protein: ASSGQIGYEQY

CDR3 length: 14
J gene: TRBJ2-7
V gene: TRBV24-1
CDR3 protein: ATRDLGDREPYEQY

CDR3 length: 14
J gene: TRBJ2-6
V gene: TRBV20-1
CDR3 protein: SASPIDRAGANVLT

CDR3 length: 13
J gene: TRBJ1-1
V gene: TRBV7-9
CDR3 protein: ASSLRGQGGTEAF